The next 25 T cell receptor beta chains were all read from a single sample in a study of blood T cell repertoires in COVID-19. Assay used: immunoSEQ multiplex PCR; TCRdb lists only in-frame clones, some missing. The repertoire holds about 32,000 clones, with less than 95% as singletons. Sequences were obtained from peripheral blood. These receptors were taken from a man in his 70s with active or convalescent COVID-19.

The chain links TRBV7-2 to TRBJ2-1, with D unresolved. CDR3 size: 15 residues. From germline, CDR1 is SGHTA and CDR2 FQGNSA. Trimming pared 5 bases from V and 0 bases from J, leaving 11 bases between. CDR3 in amino acids: CASSPSRSSYNEQFF. In DNA, the CDR3 is TGTGCCAGCAGCCCCTCGCGGAGCTCCTACAATGAGCAGTTCTTC.

This chain joins TRBV29-1 and TRBJ1-2; D perhaps matches TRBD1 (6 bases). CDR1 SQVTM and CDR2 ANQGSEA come from the germline V gene. This CDR3 is built from 13 residues. Deletions cut 8 bases from V and 1 base from J, with 14 bases between. Here the CDR3 DNA reads TGCAGCACCCGGGACACTCATAACTATGGCTACACCTTC. It yields the protein CSTRDTHNYGYTF.

CDR3 protein: CASSSQGARQETQYF. In DNA form, the CDR3 reads TGCGCCAGCAGCTCACAGGGGGCGCGCCAAGAGACCCAGTACTTC. This chain links TRBV5-1 with TRBJ2-5; 9 nucleotides agree with TRBD1. Germline-derived CDR1 and CDR2 are SGHRS and YFSETQ. V trimming: 3 bases; J trimming: 1 base; junction bases outside the gene matches: 4. This CDR3 region has 15 residues.

The rearrangement links TRBV18 to TRBJ1-4; TRBD1 is a possible D gene (6 bases). The CDR3 runs 14 residues. CDR1 and CDR2 from the germline V gene are KGHSH and LQKENI. The V gene lost 4 bases and the J gene lost 3 bases, with 9 bases spanning the gap. CDR3 residues: CASSRTVPNEKLFF. In nucleotides, the CDR3 is TGTGCCAGCTCACGGACAGTACCTAATGAAAAACTGTTTTTT. Full variable domain (missing parts from reference TRBV18 and TRBJ1-4): NAGVMQNPRHLVRRRGQEARLRCSPMKGHSHVYWYRQLPEEGLKFMVYLQKENIIDESGMPKERFSAEFPKEGPSILRIQQVVRGDSAAYFCASSRTVPNEKLFFGSGTQLSVL.

V is TRBV5-1 and J is TRBJ2-5; possibly TRBD2 for D (7 bases). The CDR3 has 14 amino acids. The germline V gene has CDR1 SGHRS and CDR2 YFSETQ. V lost 4 bases and J lost 5, with 15 bases in between. CDR3 in amino acids: CASSPGGRGETQYF. CDR3 DNA sequence: TGCGCCAGCAGCCCGGGAGGTAGGGGGGAGACCCAGTACTTC. The full variable domain, in which reference TRBV5-1 and TRBJ2-5 provide the parts outside the CDR3, is KAGVTQTPRYLIKTRGQQVTLSCSPISGHRSVSWYQQTPGQGLQFLFEYFSETQRNKGNFPGRFSGRQFSNSRSEMNVSTLELGDSALYLCASSPGGRGETQYFGPGTRLLVL.

The genes are TRBV19 and TRBJ2-5; a possible D gene is TRBD1 (7 bases). The V and J ends lost 7 bases and 5 bases respectively, with 23 bases between them. The CDR3 sequence is 16 residues long. Germline V CDR1 and CDR2: LNHDA, SQIVND (reference sequence). The CDR3 protein is CASTPSAGGLHETQYF. In DNA, the CDR3 is TGTGCCAGTACCCCCTCGGCAGGGGGACTCCACGAGACCCAGTACTTC.

This chain joins TRBV10-3 and TRBJ2-5; 8 bases are a match to TRBD2. This CDR3 has 12 amino acids. Germline V gene lookup returns CDR1 ENHRY and CDR2 SYGVKD. The J segment lost 3 bases and the V segment lost 9 bases, leaving 3 bases of the junction unmatched. The CDR3 reads CAIRAGEETQYF. In nucleotides, the CDR3 is TGTGCCATTCGAGCGGGAGAAGAGACCCAGTACTTC.

The CDR3 sequence: CASSPDRTNEKLFF. CDR3 in DNA: TGTGCCAGCAGCCCGGACAGAACTAATGAAAAACTGTTTTTT. This chain joins TRBV7-2 and TRBJ1-4; D is perhaps TRBD1 (6 bases). The V gene's germline CDR1 is SGHTA and CDR2 FQGNSA. This CDR3 spans 14 amino acids. Trimming cost V 5 bases and J 1 base, with 8 bases left between them.

The rearrangement uses TRBV2 and TRBJ1-1; D not certain. This CDR3 is 13 amino acids long. Per germline, CDR1 SNHLY and CDR2 FYNNEI. V gave up 6 bases and J gave up 10 bases, with 18 bases separating them. The CDR3 spells CASSDTRTFLAFF. CDR3 DNA sequence: TGTGCCAGCAGCGACACACGGACTTTCCTAGCTTTCTTT.

This CDR3 reads CASSEAVTVEQYF. The CDR3 coding sequence is TGTGCCAGCAGTGAAGCGGTGACAGTCGAGCAGTACTTC. The genes are TRBV6-1 and TRBJ2-7; D might be TRBD1 (5 bases). Per the germline V gene, CDR1 is MNHNS and CDR2 is SASEGT. Deletions cut 0 bases from V and 6 bases from J, with 9 bases between. This CDR3 comprises 13 residues.

The chain carries TRBV28 and TRBJ1-2; 9 bases are shared with TRBD1. Germline assignment: CDR1 MDHEN and CDR2 SYDVKM. The CDR3 has 17 residues. V shed 3 bases, J shed 8 bases, and the junction held 16 bases outside the gene matches. CDR3 nucleotides: TGTGCCAGCAGTTTTAGAGCCCGACAGGGGGTGCAGAAGGGCTACACCTTC. This translates into CASSFRARQGVQKGYTF.

The J gene is TRBJ2-1, the V gene TRBV6-1; 10 nucleotides line up with TRBD2. J was trimmed by 8 bases and V by 1 base; bases with no gene match: 5. This CDR3 region has 15 residues. Per the germline V gene, CDR1 is MNHNS and CDR2 is SASEGT. The CDR3 coding sequence is TGTGCCAGCAGTGAAGGCCTAGCGGGAGTTGATGAGCAGTTCTTC. Its protein is CASSEGLAGVDEQFF.

This clone was found a few times. This chain links TRBV23-1 with TRBJ2-7; D unclear. TRBV23-1 carries the ORF label, with uncertain function. V was pared by 4 bases and J by 0 bases, with 7 bases between. The CDR3 totals 13 residues. CDR3 loop: CASSLYSSYEQYF. Here the CDR3 DNA reads TGCGCCAGCAGTCTATATAGCTCCTACGAGCAGTACTTC.

The rearrangement links TRBV11-2 to TRBJ1-1; D not resolved. The V and J ends lost 8 bases and 1 base respectively, with 5 bases between them. This CDR3 region has 11 residues. Germline-derived CDR1 and CDR2 are SGHAT and FQNNGV. CDR3 residues: CASGQNTEAFF. DNA for the CDR3: TGTGCCAGCGGGCAGAACACTGAAGCTTTCTTT.

The V gene is TRBV21-1, the J gene TRBJ2-1; no check of the table's D call, TRBD2, against the DNA was made. TRBV21-1 constitutes a pseudogene. This CDR3 is built from 15 residues. In DNA form, the CDR3 reads TGTGCCAGCAGCAAAGACGCAGTTTGCGGCGATGAGCAGTTCTTC. This codes for CASSKDAVCGDEQFF.

The chain is built from TRBV9 and TRBJ1-1, with TRBD1 matching over 7 bases. This CDR3 is built from 16 residues. CDR1 and CDR2 from the germline V gene are SGDLS and YYNGEE. V dropped 4 bases and J dropped 3; count of bases not matched to a gene: 12. CDR3 loop: CASSPPTGRGDTEAFF. CDR3 sequence (DNA): TGTGCCAGCAGCCCCCCGACAGGGCGTGGGGACACTGAAGCTTTCTTT.

The chain uses TRBV9 and TRBJ1-6, with a possible D match to TRBD1 (6 bases). Germline CDR1 and CDR2: SGDLS and YYNGEE. The CDR3 loop spans 14 amino acids. V was trimmed by 2 bases and J by 7 bases, leaving 10 bases between them. The CDR3 DNA is TGTGCCAGCAGCGTCCTCGGACAGAATTCACCCCTCCACTTT. It yields the protein CASSVLGQNSPLHF.

The CDR3 sequence: CASSPATGYEQYF. The CDR3 DNA reads TGCGCCAGCAGCCCCGCTACAGGGTACGAGCAGTACTTC. The J gene is TRBJ2-7, the V gene TRBV5-1, with D perhaps matching TRBD1 (6 bases). The CDR3 length is 13 residues. Germline assignment: CDR1 SGHRS and CDR2 YFSETQ. Trimming took 4 bases from V and 4 from J, leaving 12 bases between them.

This chain joins TRBV5-4 and TRBJ1-3; 7 nucleotides align to TRBD1. The CDR3 runs to 18 residues. Germline lookup yields CDR1 SGHNT and CDR2 YYREEE (reference sequence). V lost 4 bases and J lost 1; bases outside the gene matches: 14. Written as DNA, the CDR3 is TGTGCCAGCAGCCGCCGATTGGGGACAGAGGGTTCTGGAAACACCATATATTTT. The encoded protein is CASSRRLGTEGSGNTIYF.

Here the CDR3 DNA reads TGTGCCAGCAACTACAGGGGTGAGACCCAGTACTTC. Translated: CASNYRGETQYF. The chain has TRBV6-6 and TRBJ2-5; TRBD1 agrees at 7 bases. This CDR3 has 12 amino acids. V lost 7 bases and J lost 5; bases outside the gene matches: 4. Germline V gives CDR1 MNHNY, CDR2 SVGAGI (reference sequence).

The rearrangement links TRBV18 to TRBJ2-7, with D perhaps TRBD2 (5 bases). The germline V gene encodes CDR1 KGHSH and CDR2 LQKENI. The CDR3 is made up of 13 amino acids. V was cut by 6 bases and J by 5 bases, with 14 bases left in between. CDR3 DNA: TGTGCCAGCTCCCCGGGGAACGGGAACGAGCAGTACTTC. Translation: CASSPGNGNEQYF. Full variable domain (rest looked up from reference TRBV18 and TRBJ2-7): NAGVMQNPRHLVRRRGQEARLRCSPMKGHSHVYWYRQLPEEGLKFMVYLQKENIIDESGMPKERFSAEFPKEGPSILRIQQVVRGDSAAYFCASSPGNGNEQYFGPGTRLTVT.

This CDR3 is CASSSSGLAGLTDTQYF. The CDR3, as DNA: TGCGCCAGCAGCTCGTCGGGACTAGCGGGACTCACAGATACGCAGTATTTT. The J gene is TRBJ2-3, the V gene TRBV5-1; 13 bases are shared with TRBD2. The V and J ends lost 3 bases and 2 bases, in that order; junction bases with no gene match: 6. The germline gives CDR1 SGHRS, CDR2 YFSETQ. CDR3 length: 17 amino acids.

The DNA of the CDR3 is TGTGCCAGCAGTCCCTCCTTGGGCCTGGGCTCCTATAATTCACCCCTCCACTTT. Translated, it gives CASSPSLGLGSYNSPLHF. This chain uses TRBV28 with TRBJ1-6; D is uncertain. CDR3 length: 18 residues. CDR1 is MDHEN and CDR2 is SYDVKM in the germline V gene. Trimming shortened V by 5 bases and J by 0 bases, and 17 bases separated the two germline ends.

The V call is TRBV29-1, the J call TRBJ2-7, with 11 positions matching TRBD1. CDR1 SQVTM and CDR2 ANQGSEA come from the germline V gene. With 6 bases clipped from V and 7 bases from J, the junction kept 17 bases outside the gene matches. This CDR3 region has 16 residues. The CDR3 loop is CSVFVGKGQGAREQYF. CDR3 in DNA: TGCAGCGTGTTCGTGGGGAAAGGACAGGGGGCGCGGGAGCAGTACTTC.

This clone appeared a single time. The chain has TRBV7-2 and TRBJ1-2; possible D gene TRBD1, 5 bases. Germline CDR1 SGHTA, CDR2 FQGNSA. The CDR3 runs to 14 residues. Trimming cost V 7 bases and J 1 base, with 13 bases left between them. CDR3 in DNA: TGTGCCAGCACCGTCAGGGCCCTTAACTATGGCTACACCTTC. As protein: CASTVRALNYGYTF. The complete variable domain, with remaining parts taken from reference TRBV7-2 and TRBJ1-2, reads GAGVSQSPSNKVTEKGKDVELRCDPISGHTALYWYRQSLGQGLEFLIYFQGNSAPDKSGLPSDRFSAERTGGSVSTLTIQRTQQEDSAVYLCASTVRALNYGYTFGSGTRLTVV.